A selection of T cell receptor beta chains follows, all from one sample in a study of T cell responses to AZD1222 COVID-19 vaccine. TCRdb keeps only in-frame clones here, not all; method: immunoSEQ multiplex PCR. The table lists tens of thousands of clones, 75% to 95% of them singletons. The source material was peripheral blood, sampled 28 days after the second dose of the MenACWY control vaccine. The receptors were sampled from an adult who received the MenACWY meningococcal vaccine as a control. Each CDR3 is given with its conserved first and last residue. Fields, in order: CDR3 protein, CDR3 DNA, clone size, D gene, J gene, V gene. A D gene is named only where the DNA matches it firmly. Clone size is shown for a subset of rows, as once, few, many or a class of expanded clone.

CDR3: CASSFQGSDTQYF
DNA: TGTGCCAGCAGCTTCCAGGGGTCGGATACGCAGTATTTT
size: few
D: -
J: TRBJ2-3
V: TRBV11-2

CDR3: CASSPLIGELFF
DNA: TGTGCCAGCAGCCCGCTAATCGGGGAGCTGTTTTTT
size: -
D: -
J: TRBJ2-2
V: TRBV7-9

CDR3: CASSEDPGTYNEQFF
DNA: TGTGCCAGCAGTGAAGACCCCGGCACCTACAATGAGCAGTTCTTC
size: -
D: -
J: TRBJ2-1
V: TRBV2

CDR3: CASSWGVGGAAGELFF
DNA: TGTGCCAGCAGCTGGGGGGTAGGGGGCGCGGCCGGGGAGCTGTTTTTT
size: -
D: -
J: TRBJ2-2
V: TRBV7-8

CDR3: CASRTHSDSSNQPQHF
DNA: TGTGCCAGCAGAACCCACTCGGACAGCAGCAATCAGCCCCAGCATTTT
size: -
D: -
J: TRBJ1-5
V: TRBV27

CDR3: CASRTSGGANEKLFF
DNA: TGTGCCAGCAGAACCTCAGGGGGTGCTAATGAAAAACTGTTTTTT
size: -
D: TRBD1
J: TRBJ1-4
V: TRBV27

CDR3: CASSLGTGVTGELFF
DNA: TGTGCCAGCAGCTTAGGGACAGGGGTCACCGGGGAGCTGTTTTTT
size: -
D: TRBD1
J: TRBJ2-2
V: TRBV11-3

CDR3: CASGREEGAGNTIYF
DNA: TGTGCCAGCGGCCGAGAGGAGGGAGCTGGAAACACCATATATTTT
size: -
D: -
J: TRBJ1-3
V: TRBV6-5

CDR3: CASSLGPNTEAFF
DNA: TGTGCCAGCAGTTTAGGGCCTAACACTGAAGCTTTCTTT
size: -
D: -
J: TRBJ1-1
V: TRBV27

CDR3: CASSISAGVSNQPQHF
DNA: TGTGCCAGTAGTATCTCAGCCGGAGTATCCAATCAGCCCCAGCATTTT
size: -
D: -
J: TRBJ1-5
V: TRBV19

CDR3: CASSLRGMNTEAFF
DNA: TGTGCCAGTAGTTTGAGGGGAATGAACACTGAAGCTTTCTTT
size: -
D: -
J: TRBJ1-1
V: TRBV19

CDR3: CSVGTWGPSGNTIYF
DNA: TGCAGCGTTGGGACATGGGGACCCTCTGGAAACACCATATATTTT
size: -
D: -
J: TRBJ1-3
V: TRBV29-1

CDR3: CASSEAWQSHQPQHF
DNA: TGTGCCAGCAGTGAAGCGTGGCAATCCCATCAGCCCCAGCATTTT
size: -
D: -
J: TRBJ1-5
V: TRBV6-1

CDR3: CASSLGGLETQYF
DNA: TGCGCCAGCAGCTTGGGGGGCCTGGAGACCCAGTACTTC
size: -
D: -
J: TRBJ2-5
V: TRBV5-1

CDR3: CASSQDGGTGNTIYF
DNA: TGTGCCAGCAGCCAAGATGGGGGGACTGGAAACACCATATATTTT
size: few
D: -
J: TRBJ1-3
V: TRBV4-2

CDR3: CASSPQRSLRGAFF
DNA: TGTGCCAGCAGCCCCCAAAGGAGTCTTCGTGGAGCTTTCTTT
size: -
D: -
J: TRBJ1-1
V: TRBV7-2

CDR3: CASSQVGGLGEQYF
DNA: TGTGCCAGCAGCCAAGTCGGGGGGCTGGGGGAGCAGTACTTC
size: -
D: -
J: TRBJ2-7
V: TRBV14

CDR3: CASSQELAGASEQFF
DNA: TGTGCCAGCAGCCAAGAGCTAGCGGGAGCCTCTGAGCAGTTCTTC
size: -
D: TRBD2
J: TRBJ2-1
V: TRBV4-2

CDR3: CASSLVSPGSYEQYF
DNA: TGTGCCAGCAGCTTAGTGTCGCCGGGGTCCTACGAGCAGTACTTC
size: -
D: -
J: TRBJ2-7
V: TRBV7-2

CDR3: CASRTPQGGNEQFF
DNA: TGTGCCAGCAGGACCCCCCAGGGAGGAAATGAGCAGTTCTTC
size: -
D: -
J: TRBJ2-1
V: TRBV28

CDR3: CASSGQNYGYTF
DNA: TGTGCCAGCAGTGGGCAGAACTATGGCTACACCTTC
size: -
D: -
J: TRBJ1-2
V: TRBV27

CDR3: CASSFSPDQETQYF
DNA: TGTGCCAGCAGTTTTTCGCCCGACCAAGAGACCCAGTACTTC
size: -
D: -
J: TRBJ2-5
V: TRBV27

CDR3: CASANRGWNEKLFF
DNA: TGTGCCAGCGCAAACAGGGGATGGAATGAAAAACTGTTTTTT
size: -
D: TRBD1
J: TRBJ1-4
V: TRBV6-5

CDR3: CASSLGTGDEQFF
DNA: TGTGCCAGCAGCTTAGGAACAGGCGATGAGCAGTTCTTC
size: once
D: -
J: TRBJ2-1
V: TRBV7-2

CDR3: CASARGTEAFF
DNA: TGTGCCAGCGCGAGGGGCACTGAAGCTTTCTTT
size: -
D: -
J: TRBJ1-1
V: TRBV13

CDR3: CASSYRPGTSGRDPDTQYF
DNA: TGTGCCAGCAGTTACCGTCCCGGGACTAGCGGGAGGGACCCAGATACGCAGTATTTT
size: -
D: TRBD2
J: TRBJ2-3
V: TRBV6-2/TRBV6-3

CDR3: CASSGSYSPLHF
DNA: TGTGCCAGCAGTGGGTCCTATTCACCCCTCCACTTT
size: -
D: -
J: TRBJ1-6
V: TRBV28

CDR3: CASSPTALLPNTGELFF
DNA: TGTGCCAGCTCACCGACCGCGTTACTCCCGAACACCGGGGAGCTGTTTTTT
size: -
D: -
J: TRBJ2-2
V: TRBV18

CDR3: CASSLVSGSDEQYF
DNA: TGTGCCAGCAGCTTAGTTAGCGGGAGCGACGAGCAGTACTTC
size: -
D: TRBD2
J: TRBJ2-7
V: TRBV7-2

CDR3: CSVGTGELFF
DNA: TGCAGCGTTGGAACCGGGGAGCTGTTTTTT
size: -
D: -
J: TRBJ2-2
V: TRBV29-1

CDR3: CASSSDDSGGYTF
DNA: TGCGCCAGCAGCTCCGACGACAGCGGCGGTTACACCTTC
size: -
D: -
J: TRBJ1-2
V: TRBV5-1

CDR3: CASSSRIGISYNEQFF
DNA: TGTGCCAGCAGCTCACGTATAGGGATCTCCTACAATGAGCAGTTCTTC
size: few
D: -
J: TRBJ2-1
V: TRBV7-8

CDR3: CASSPTGSTSTDTQYF
DNA: TGTGCCAGCTCACCGACTGGATCAACTAGCACAGATACGCAGTATTTT
size: -
D: -
J: TRBJ2-3
V: TRBV18

CDR3: CSVGTDTQYF
DNA: TGCAGCGTTGGTACAGATACGCAGTATTTT
size: -
D: -
J: TRBJ2-3
V: TRBV29-1

CDR3: CASSVTPGPPGEQYF
DNA: TGTGCCAGCAGCGTGACACCGGGACCGCCTGGCGAGCAGTACTTC
size: -
D: -
J: TRBJ2-7
V: TRBV9

CDR3: CASSQEDYLYNEQFF
DNA: TGCGCCAGCAGCCAAGAGGACTACCTATACAATGAGCAGTTCTTC
size: once
D: -
J: TRBJ2-1
V: TRBV4-1

CDR3: CASHGTNPYEQYF
DNA: TGTGCCAGCCACGGGACAAACCCCTACGAGCAGTACTTC
size: -
D: -
J: TRBJ2-7
V: TRBV6-5

CDR3: CASSSTDYNEQFF
DNA: TGTGCCAGCAGTTCGACAGATTACAATGAGCAGTTCTTC
size: -
D: -
J: TRBJ2-1
V: TRBV6-5

CDR3: CASSLDRRSDEQYF
DNA: TGTGCCAGCAGCTTAGACAGGCGGTCCGACGAGCAGTACTTC
size: few
D: -
J: TRBJ2-7
V: TRBV11-2

CDR3: CASSPPSRGKELYEQYF
DNA: TGTGCCAGCTCACCACCGTCGCGGGGTAAGGAACTCTACGAGCAGTACTTC
size: -
D: -
J: TRBJ2-7
V: TRBV18

CDR3: CASSLDGRGGVGEKLFF
DNA: TGTGCCAGCAGCTTGGATGGGCGTGGGGGTGTCGGTGAAAAACTGTTTTTT
size: -
D: -
J: TRBJ1-4
V: TRBV5-4

CDR3: CASSSRGGEEKLFF
DNA: TGTGCCAGCAGCTCCCGTGGAGGGGAAGAAAAACTGTTTTTT
size: few
D: -
J: TRBJ1-4
V: TRBV5-4

CDR3: CASRATGGRYEQYF
DNA: TGTGCCAGCAGGGCGACAGGGGGCCGCTACGAGCAGTACTTC
size: -
D: TRBD1
J: TRBJ2-7
V: TRBV6-5

CDR3: CASSFPGTGTLEQYF
DNA: TGTGCCAGCAGCTTTCCCGGGACAGGGACGCTCGAGCAGTACTTC
size: once
D: TRBD1
J: TRBJ2-7
V: TRBV5-4

CDR3: CASSEWDNEQFF
DNA: TGTGCCAGCAGTGAATGGGACAATGAGCAGTTCTTC
size: -
D: -
J: TRBJ2-1
V: TRBV2

CDR3: CASSLEAGSVYEQYF
DNA: TGTGCCAGCAGCTTAGAGGCGGGGTCCGTTTACGAGCAGTACTTC
size: once
D: -
J: TRBJ2-7
V: TRBV11-2

CDR3: CASSFTGTTNNEQFF
DNA: TGTGCCAGCAGCTTCACCGGGACTACCAACAATGAGCAGTTCTTC
size: -
D: TRBD2
J: TRBJ2-1
V: TRBV7-2

CDR3: CASSQDRGEGTEAFF
DNA: TGCGCCAGCAGCCAAGATCGGGGGGAGGGGACTGAAGCTTTCTTT
size: -
D: -
J: TRBJ1-1
V: TRBV4-3

CDR3: CASSIFQANQPQHF
DNA: TGTGCCAGTAGTATATTTCAGGCGAATCAGCCCCAGCATTTT
size: -
D: -
J: TRBJ1-5
V: TRBV19

CDR3: CAIRTGDQHGYTF
DNA: TGTGCCATCAGGACAGGGGATCAACATGGCTACACCTTC
size: -
D: TRBD1
J: TRBJ1-2
V: TRBV10-3

CDR3: CASSLVAKSVEQYF
DNA: TGTGCCAGCAGCCTGGTAGCGAAATCTGTCGAGCAGTACTTC
size: -
D: -
J: TRBJ2-7
V: TRBV27

CDR3: CASSERAGAAYEQYF
DNA: TGCGCCAGCAGTGAGAGGGCGGGAGCGGCATACGAGCAGTACTTC
size: -
D: TRBD2
J: TRBJ2-7
V: TRBV10-1